A single T cell receptor beta chain is shown here with its context. Its target is unknown. Germline values: CDR1 SGHTA, CDR2 FQGNSA. Deletions cut 1 base from V and 6 bases from J, with 18 bases between. CDR3 length equals 17 residues. Clones were read by immunoSEQ multiplex PCR, and TCRdb kept only the in-frame ones, dropping some. Of tens of thousands of clones detected, approximately 82% appear once; the ten largest clones hold roughly 15%. Relapses following autologous stem cell transplantation were seen in all patients, with brentuximab vedotin exposure varying. The sample originates from a study of PD-1 blockade in classical Hodgkin lymphoma. About the study: Patients in the cohort were put on intravenous nivolumab, 3 mg/kg every 2 weeks.

Study outcomes and limitations: Why the repertoires differ is still unclear, perhaps disease activity or prior therapy. Patients excluded were those beginning nivolumab under 1 year after ASCT. Whereas CD4+ TCR diversity had risen significantly by C4D1, CD8+ TCR diversity had not.

V usage is TRBV7-2 and J usage is TRBJ1-4; D gene ambiguous. This TCR came from a human donor with classical Hodgkin lymphoma. This specimen consisted of peripheral blood mononuclear cells (PBMCs), obtained before the second cycle of nivolumab. CDR3 region: CASSLGSSGVGDEKLFF. The CDR3 DNA is TGTGCCAGCAGCTTAGGGTCGAGTGGGGTGGGAGATGAAAAACTGTTTTTT.